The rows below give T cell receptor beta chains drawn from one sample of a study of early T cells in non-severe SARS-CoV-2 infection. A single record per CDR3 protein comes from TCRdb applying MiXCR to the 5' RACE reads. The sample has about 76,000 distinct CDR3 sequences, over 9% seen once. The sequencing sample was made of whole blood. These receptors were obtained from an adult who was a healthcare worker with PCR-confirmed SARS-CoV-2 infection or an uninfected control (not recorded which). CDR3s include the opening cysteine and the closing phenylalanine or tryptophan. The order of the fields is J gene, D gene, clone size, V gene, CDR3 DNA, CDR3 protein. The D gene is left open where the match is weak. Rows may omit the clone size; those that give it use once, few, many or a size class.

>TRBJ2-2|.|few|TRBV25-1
TGTGCCAGCAGTTTATCCGGGACGGTTACCGGGGAGCTGTTTTTT
CASSLSGTVTGELFF
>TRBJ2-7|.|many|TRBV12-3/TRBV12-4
TGTGCCAGCAGTTACCAACCGGGACCCTACGAGCAGTACTTC
CASSYQPGPYEQYF
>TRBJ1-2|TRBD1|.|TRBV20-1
TGCAGTGCCCTGGATGAGGGGGCCTATGGCTACACCTTC
CSALDEGAYGYTF
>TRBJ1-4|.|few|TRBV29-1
TGCAGCGTTGAGACCGGGGGAGGGCTAACTGCAAAACTGTTTTTT
CSVETGGGLTAKLFF
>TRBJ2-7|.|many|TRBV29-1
TGCAGCGTTGAAGAGGGGGGTACGGGGCAGTACTTC
CSVEEGGTGQYF
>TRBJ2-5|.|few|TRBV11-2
TGTGCCAGCAGCTTTGGGACTCAAGAGACCCAGTACTTC
CASSFGTQETQYF
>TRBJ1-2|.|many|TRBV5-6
TGTGCCAGCAGCTTGGCCAGGAACTATGGCTACACCTTC
CASSLARNYGYTF
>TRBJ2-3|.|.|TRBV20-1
TGCAGTGCTCTCGGGACACCGCTTAAAAATACGCAGTATTTT
CSALGTPLKNTQYF
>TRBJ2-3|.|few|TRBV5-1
TGCGCCAGCAGCTTGGTGGGCACCGGCGCAGATACGCAGTATTTT
CASSLVGTGADTQYF
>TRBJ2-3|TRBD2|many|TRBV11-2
TGTGCCAGCAGCAGAGGACTAGCGGGGGGCACGCAGTATTTT
CASSRGLAGGTQYF
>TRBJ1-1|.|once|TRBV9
TGTGCCAACAGCCCAATACAGGGTTGGGACACTGAAGCTTTCTTT
CANSPIQGWDTEAFF
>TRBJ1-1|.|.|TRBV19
TGTGCCAGTAGTATACAGGGGATCGCTGAAGCTTTCTTT
CASSIQGIAEAFF
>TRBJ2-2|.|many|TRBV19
TGTGCCAGTAGTACCTCGCTCTGGACCGGAGACACCGGGGAGCTGTTTTTT
CASSTSLWTGDTGELFF
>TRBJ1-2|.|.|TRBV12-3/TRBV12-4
TGTGCCAGCAGCCGCACGGGAGTCGGGGGGACCCGTAACTATGGCTACACCTTC
CASSRTGVGGTRNYGYTF
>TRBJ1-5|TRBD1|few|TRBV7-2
TGTGCCAGCAGCCGATCCGGGACAGGGGGGCAGCCCCAGCATTTT
CASSRSGTGGQPQHF
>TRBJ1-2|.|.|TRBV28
TGTGCCAGCAGTTCCGGGGGCTGGTATGGCTACACCTTC
CASSSGGWYGYTF
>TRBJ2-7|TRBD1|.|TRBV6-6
TGTGCCAGCACTTTCCCGGGACAGGAGCTTTCCGAGCAGTACTTC
CASTFPGQELSEQYF
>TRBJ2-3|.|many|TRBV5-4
TGTGCCAGCAGACCGCTAGAGCGCCCGACAGATACGCAGTATTTT
CASRPLERPTDTQYF
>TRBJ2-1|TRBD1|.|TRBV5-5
TGTGCCAGCAGCTCCGGGACAGGGGTCATAAATGAGCAGTTCTTC
CASSSGTGVINEQFF
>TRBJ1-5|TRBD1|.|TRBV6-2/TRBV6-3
TGTGCCAGTTCTGGGACAGGACCCAATCAGCCCCAGCATTTT
CASSGTGPNQPQHF
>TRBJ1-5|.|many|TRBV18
TGTGCCAGCTCAGGGCGGGGGACCCAGCCCCAGCATTTT
CASSGRGTQPQHF
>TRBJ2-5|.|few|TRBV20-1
TGCAGTGCTAGAGGGACCGCTGCGCGAGAGACCCAGTACTTC
CSARGTAARETQYF
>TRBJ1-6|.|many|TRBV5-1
TGCGCCAGCAGCCAGTTGGACAGTAATTCACCCCTCCACTTT
CASSQLDSNSPLHF
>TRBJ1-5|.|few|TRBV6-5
TGTGCCAGCAGCCGGGCTTCGGGTCAGCCCCAGCATTTT
CASSRASGQPQHF
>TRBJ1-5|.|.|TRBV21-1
TGTGCCAGCAGCAAAGCAGGTGTCAAAAGCGGCGAAATGGAGCCCCAGCATTTT
CASSKAGVKSGEMEPQHF
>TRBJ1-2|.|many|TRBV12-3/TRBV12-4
TGTGCCAGCAGTTTTACTGGAGGGGAACCCTATGGCTACACCTTC
CASSFTGGEPYGYTF
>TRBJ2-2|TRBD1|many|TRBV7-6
TGTGCCAGCAGCCCCCGGACAGGGGGCCCCACCGGGGAGCTGTTTTTT
CASSPRTGGPTGELFF
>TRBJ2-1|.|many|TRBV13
TGTGCCAGCAGCCCACGAGCGATAGCGGAGGGGGGATTCTCCTACAATGAGCAGTTCTTC
CASSPRAIAEGGFSYNEQFF
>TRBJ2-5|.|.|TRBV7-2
TGTGCCAGCAGCTTAGTCGAACGAGAGACCCAGTACTTC
CASSLVERETQYF
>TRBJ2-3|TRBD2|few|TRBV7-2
TGTGCCAGCAGCTTAGCAAGCGGGGGGGGCACAGATACGCAGTATTTT
CASSLASGGGTDTQYF
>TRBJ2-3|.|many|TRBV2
TGTGCCAGCAGTGATGTTACGCAGTATTTT
CASSDVTQYF
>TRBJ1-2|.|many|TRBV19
TGTGCCAGTAGTATCCTGGATCGGGGCTACACCTTC
CASSILDRGYTF
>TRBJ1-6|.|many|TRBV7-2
TGTGCCAGCAGCCCGAACAGACCGGGGGCTAATTCACCCCTCCACTTT
CASSPNRPGANSPLHF
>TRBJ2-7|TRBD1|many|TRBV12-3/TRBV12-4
TGTGCCAGCAGTCTGGGACAGGGTGTGTACGAGCAGTACTTC
CASSLGQGVYEQYF
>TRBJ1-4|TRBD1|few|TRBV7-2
TGTGCCAGCAGCGCCCGACAGGGGTCGGCTGAAAAACTGTTTTTT
CASSARQGSAEKLFF
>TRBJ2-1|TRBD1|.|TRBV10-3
TGTGCCATCAGTTCCGACAGGGGTAATGAGCAGTTCTTC
CAISSDRGNEQFF
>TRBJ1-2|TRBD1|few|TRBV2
TGTGCCAGCAGAAGGGACAGGGATGTGAATGGCTACACCTTC
CASRRDRDVNGYTF
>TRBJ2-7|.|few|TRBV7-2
TGTGCCAGCAGCTTAGGACTAGTTCGCGAGCAGTACTTC
CASSLGLVREQYF